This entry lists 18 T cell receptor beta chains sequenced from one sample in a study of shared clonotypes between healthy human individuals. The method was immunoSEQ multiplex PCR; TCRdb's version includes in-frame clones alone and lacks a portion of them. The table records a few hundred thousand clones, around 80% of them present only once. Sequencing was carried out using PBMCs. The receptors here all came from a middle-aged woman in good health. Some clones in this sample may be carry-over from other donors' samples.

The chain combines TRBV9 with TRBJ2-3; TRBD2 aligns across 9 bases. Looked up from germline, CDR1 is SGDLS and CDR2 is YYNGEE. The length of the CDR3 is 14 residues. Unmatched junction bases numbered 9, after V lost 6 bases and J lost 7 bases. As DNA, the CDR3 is TGTGCCAGCACCCCGACTAGCGGACACAATACGCAGTATTTT. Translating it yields CASTPTSGHNTQYF.

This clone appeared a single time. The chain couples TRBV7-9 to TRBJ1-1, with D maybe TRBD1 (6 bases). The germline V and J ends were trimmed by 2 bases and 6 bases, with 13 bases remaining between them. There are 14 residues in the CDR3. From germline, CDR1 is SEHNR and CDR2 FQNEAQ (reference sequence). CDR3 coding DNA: TGTGCCAGCAGCTTAATGCAGGGGTCCCCTGAAGCTTTCTTT. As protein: CASSLMQGSPEAFF.

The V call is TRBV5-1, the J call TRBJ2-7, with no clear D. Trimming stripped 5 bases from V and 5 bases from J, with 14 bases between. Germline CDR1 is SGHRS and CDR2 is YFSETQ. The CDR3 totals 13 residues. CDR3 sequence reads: CASRVLGRDEQYF. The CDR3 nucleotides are TGCGCCAGCAGGGTTCTGGGCCGGGACGAGCAGTACTTC.

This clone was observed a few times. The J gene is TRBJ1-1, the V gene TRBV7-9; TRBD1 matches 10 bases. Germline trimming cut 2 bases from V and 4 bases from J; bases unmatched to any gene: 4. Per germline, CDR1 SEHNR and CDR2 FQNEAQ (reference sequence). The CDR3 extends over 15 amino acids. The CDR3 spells CASSLWTGGSTEAFF. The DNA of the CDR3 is TGTGCCAGCAGCTTATGGACAGGGGGAAGCACTGAAGCTTTCTTT.

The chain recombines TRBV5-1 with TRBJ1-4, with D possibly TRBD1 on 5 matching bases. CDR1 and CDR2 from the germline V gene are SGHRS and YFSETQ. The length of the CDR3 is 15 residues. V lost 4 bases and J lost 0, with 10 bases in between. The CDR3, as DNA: TGCGCCAGCAGCCCAAGACAGACAACTAATGAAAAACTGTTTTTT. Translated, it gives CASSPRQTTNEKLFF.

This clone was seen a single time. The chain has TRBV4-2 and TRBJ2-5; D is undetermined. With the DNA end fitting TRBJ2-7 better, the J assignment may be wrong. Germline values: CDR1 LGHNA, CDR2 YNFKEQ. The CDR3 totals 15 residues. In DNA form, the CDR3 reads TGTGCCAGCAGCCGTCTCCCTGACTCTCCCTACGAGCAGTACTTC. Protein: CASSRLPDSPYEQYF.

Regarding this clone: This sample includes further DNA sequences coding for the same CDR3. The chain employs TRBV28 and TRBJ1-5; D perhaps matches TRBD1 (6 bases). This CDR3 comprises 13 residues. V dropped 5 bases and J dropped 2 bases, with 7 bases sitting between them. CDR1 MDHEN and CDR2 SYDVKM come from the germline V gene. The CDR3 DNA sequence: TGTGCCAGCAGTAGACAGGGCAATCAGCCCCAGCATTTT. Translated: CASSRQGNQPQHF.

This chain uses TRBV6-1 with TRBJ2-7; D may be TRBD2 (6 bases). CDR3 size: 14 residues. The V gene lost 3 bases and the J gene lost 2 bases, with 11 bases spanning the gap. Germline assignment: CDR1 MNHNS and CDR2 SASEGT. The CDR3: CASSEMLATYEQYF. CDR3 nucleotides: TGTGCCAGCAGTGAGATGCTAGCGACCTACGAGCAGTACTTC.

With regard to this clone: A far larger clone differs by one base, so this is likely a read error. The CDR3 nucleotides are TGTGCCAGCATATCCTGTCCGGAGGACACTGAAGCTTTCTTT. Residues: CASISCPEDTEAFF. The rearrangement joins TRBV6-6 to TRBJ1-1; D call uncertain. V lost 7 bases, J lost 3 bases, and 15 bases lay in between. Germline lookup yields CDR1 MNHNY and CDR2 SVGAGI (reference sequence). This CDR3 region has 14 residues.

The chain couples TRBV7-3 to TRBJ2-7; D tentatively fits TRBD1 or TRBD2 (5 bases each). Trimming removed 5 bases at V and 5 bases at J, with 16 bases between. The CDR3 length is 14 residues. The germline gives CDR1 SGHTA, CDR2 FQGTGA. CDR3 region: CASSPTVRGDEQYF. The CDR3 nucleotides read TGTGCCAGCAGCCCCACCGTACGGGGCGACGAGCAGTACTTC.

The CDR3 DNA follows: TGTGCCAGCAGTTTGACAGGGTGGCCTGGCTACACCTTC. Translating gives CASSLTGWPGYTF. The chain employs TRBV28 and TRBJ1-2; 7 positions match TRBD1. V lost 3 bases and J lost 7; bases outside the gene matches: 5. Germline lookup yields CDR1 MDHEN and CDR2 SYDVKM. CDR3 length equals 13 residues.

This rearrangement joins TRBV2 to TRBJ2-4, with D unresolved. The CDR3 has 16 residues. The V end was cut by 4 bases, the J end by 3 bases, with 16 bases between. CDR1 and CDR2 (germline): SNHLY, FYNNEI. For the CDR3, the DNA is TGTGCCAGCAGTGCCCGGAAAACTACAATCAAAAACATTCAGTACTTC. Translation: CASSARKTTIKNIQYF. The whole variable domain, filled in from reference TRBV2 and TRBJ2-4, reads EPEVTQTPSHQVTQMGQEVILRCVPISNHLYFYWYRQILGQKVEFLVSFYNNEISEKSEIFDDQFSVERPDGSNFTLKIRSTKLEDSAMYFCASSARKTTIKNIQYFGAGTRLSVL.

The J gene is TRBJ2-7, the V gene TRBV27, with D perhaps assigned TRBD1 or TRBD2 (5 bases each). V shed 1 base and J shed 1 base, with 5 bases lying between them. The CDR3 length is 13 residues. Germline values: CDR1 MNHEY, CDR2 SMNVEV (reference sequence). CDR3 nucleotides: TGTGCCAGCAGTTTATGGGGGTCCTACGAGCAGTACTTC. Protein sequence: CASSLWGSYEQYF.

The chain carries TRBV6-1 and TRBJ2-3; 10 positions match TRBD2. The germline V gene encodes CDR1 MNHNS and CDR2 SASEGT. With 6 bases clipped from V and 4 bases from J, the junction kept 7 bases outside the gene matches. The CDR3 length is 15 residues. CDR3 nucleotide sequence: TGTGCCAGCAGCCAATTAGCGGGAGGCCCAGATACGCAGTATTTT. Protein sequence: CASSQLAGGPDTQYF.

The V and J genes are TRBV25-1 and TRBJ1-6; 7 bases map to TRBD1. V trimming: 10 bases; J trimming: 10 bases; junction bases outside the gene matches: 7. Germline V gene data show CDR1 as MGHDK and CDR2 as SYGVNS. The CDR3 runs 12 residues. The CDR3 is CATDRARSPLHF. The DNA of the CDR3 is TGTGCCACCGACAGGGCCCGGTCACCCCTCCACTTT.

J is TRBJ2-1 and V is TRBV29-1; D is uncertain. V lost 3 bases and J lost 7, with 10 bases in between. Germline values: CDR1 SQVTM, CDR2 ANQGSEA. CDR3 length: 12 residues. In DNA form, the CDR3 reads TGCAGCGTTGACCAGGCAGCTAATGAGCAGTTCTTC. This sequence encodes CSVDQAANEQFF.

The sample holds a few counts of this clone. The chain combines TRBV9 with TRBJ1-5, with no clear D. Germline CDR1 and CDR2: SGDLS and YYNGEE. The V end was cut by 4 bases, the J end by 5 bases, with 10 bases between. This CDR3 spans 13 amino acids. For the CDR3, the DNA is TGTGCCAGCAGCTCCGCCGGGGATCAGCCCCAGCATTTT. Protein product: CASSSAGDQPQHF.

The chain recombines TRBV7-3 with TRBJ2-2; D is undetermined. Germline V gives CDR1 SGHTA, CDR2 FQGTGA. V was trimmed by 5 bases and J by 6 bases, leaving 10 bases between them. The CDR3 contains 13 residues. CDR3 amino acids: CASSPDTAGELFF. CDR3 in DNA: TGTGCCAGCAGCCCAGACACCGCCGGGGAGCTGTTTTTT.